The T cell receptor beta chain described here comes from a study of cytomegalovirus exposure and HLA in healthy donors. Amplification used 60 Vbeta primers and 13 Jbeta primers. TCRdb keeps only in-frame clones here, not all; method: immunoSEQ multiplex PCR. The sample carries 150,000 to 200,000 clones, around 86% recorded once. The V end lost 4 bases, the J end lost 0 bases, and 13 bases lay between the germline ends. Germline CDR1 and CDR2: SQVTM and ANQGSEA. The CDR3 length is 15 residues. The chain employs TRBV29-1 and TRBJ1-3; unclear D gene. Sequencing was done on a sample of PBMCs. The sequence came from a male donor in good health and CMV-seronegative. CDR3 loop: CSVARGGSSGNTIYF. The DNA for the CDR3 is TGCAGCGTTGCTCGGGGAGGGAGCTCTGGAAACACCATATATTTT.